The rows below give T cell receptor beta chains drawn from one sample of a study of blood T cells in healthy people across ages. TCRdb processed the 5' RACE reads anew with MiXCR; each CDR3 protein has one entry. The table lists around 650,000 distinct CDR3 sequences, 40% to 45% of them singletons. Input material: blood. The source is a man older than 75 in good health. Both conserved end residues are part of each CDR3. The D gene is left open where the match is weak. Only some rows state a clone size, as once, few, many or a class for expanded clones.

>-|-|TRBV7-2|TRBJ2-3
TGTGCCAGCAGCTTAGCAAGGGCCACAGATACGCAGTATTTT
CASSLARATDTQYF
>-|-|TRBV9|TRBJ2-4
TGTGCCAGCACCAGGGGGGGGACGGCCAAAAACATTCAGTACTTC
CASTRGGTAKNIQYF
>-|few|TRBV7-2|TRBJ2-5
TGTGCCAGCAGCCTCCGAGGGGGAGGGGCCCAAGAGACCCAGTACTTC
CASSLRGGGAQETQYF
>TRBD1|few|TRBV6-2/TRBV6-3|TRBJ1-5
TGTGCCAGCAGGACCGACAGGGTAACCTTCAATCAGCCCCAGCATTTT
CASRTDRVTFNQPQHF
>-|few|TRBV28|TRBJ2-7
TGTGCCAGCAGTTCAGCTCTCTCCTACGAGCAGTACTTC
CASSSALSYEQYF
>TRBD2|few|TRBV7-2|TRBJ2-5
TGTGCCAGCAGCTTAGCCCGACTAGCGGGGGGGCAAGAGACCCAGTACTTC
CASSLARLAGGQETQYF
>TRBD1|few|TRBV29-1|TRBJ1-2
TGCAGCGTTGGCGGGACAGCGGGAGGGTACTATGGCTACACCTTC
CSVGGTAGGYYGYTF
>-|many|TRBV5-1|TRBJ2-5
TGCGCCAGCGGGGAACCCGGGGTCACCCAAGAGACCCAGTACTTC
CASGEPGVTQETQYF
>-|-|TRBV20-1|TRBJ2-1
TGCAGTGCTGATACCGGGACGAGTCGCTACAATGAGCAGTTCTTC
CSADTGTSRYNEQFF
>TRBD1|-|TRBV11-2|TRBJ2-4
TGTGCCAGAAGCCGGGACAGGGGGCGAGGAAACATTCAGTACTTC
CARSRDRGRGNIQYF
>-|-|TRBV28|TRBJ2-3
TGTGCCAGCACCGAGGGCGGGTATAAATCTAGCACAGATACGCAGTATTTT
CASTEGGYKSSTDTQYF
>TRBD1|-|TRBV28|TRBJ1-1
TGTGCCAGCAGTTTATTCCAGGGGGCGGGGGAAGCTTTCTTT
CASSLFQGAGEAFF
>-|few|TRBV6-5|TRBJ1-2
TGTGCCAGCAGTTACTCTCCCCCCAGGAGGGATGGCTACACCTTC
CASSYSPPRRDGYTF
>TRBD1|-|TRBV4-1|TRBJ1-4
TGCACCAGCAGCCAAGCGGGACAGCCGAATGAAAAACTGTTTTTT
CTSSQAGQPNEKLFF
>TRBD1|few|TRBV7-2|TRBJ2-1
TGTGCCAGCAGCACAACGGGACAGACCTACAATGAGCAGTTCTTC
CASSTTGQTYNEQFF
>-|-|TRBV12-5|TRBJ2-5
TGTGCTAGTGGTTTTGAAGACCGGCGCCAAGAGACCCAGTACTTC
CASGFEDRRQETQYF
>-|once|TRBV20-1|TRBJ2-5
TGCAGTGCTAGCCCAGTTACAAGGTACCAAGAGACCCAGTACTTC
CSASPVTRYQETQYF
>-|-|TRBV20-1|TRBJ2-1
TGCAGTGCTAGGTGGGACCGAGGGAATGAGCAGTTCTTC
CSARWDRGNEQFF
>-|-|TRBV11-2|TRBJ2-7
TGTGCCAGCAGCTTAGGGCCGGGATCTTCCTACAATGAGCAGTACTTC
CASSLGPGSSYNEQYF
>TRBD2|-|TRBV28|TRBJ2-1
TGTGCCAGCAGTCAAGGGGGACTAGCGGGTTACAATGAGCAGTTCTTC
CASSQGGLAGYNEQFF
>-|few|TRBV7-9|TRBJ2-5
TGTGCCAGCAGCATGGACCCCGGGACCGAAGAGACCCAGTACTTC
CASSMDPGTEETQYF
>-|-|TRBV20-1|TRBJ1-2
TGCAGTGCTAGACAGGGGAGCGCTTCTAACTATGGCTACACCTTC
CSARQGSASNYGYTF
>-|-|TRBV7-2|TRBJ2-2
TGTGCCAGCAGCCAGCAGGGGTACACCGGGGAGCTGTTTTTT
CASSQQGYTGELFF
>-|-|TRBV2|TRBJ2-7
TGTGCCAGCAGTGATAGCAGGGTAGGCGAGCAGTACTTC
CASSDSRVGEQYF
>-|-|TRBV20-1|TRBJ1-6
TGCAGTGCTCCCAGTGGACAGAGCTCCTATAATTCACCCCTCCACTTT
CSAPSGQSSYNSPLHF
>-|-|TRBV5-1|TRBJ2-1
TGCGCCAGCAGCTTAGCTCAGACCTACGAGCAGTTCTTC
CASSLAQTYEQFF
>-|few|TRBV14|TRBJ2-2
TGTGCCAGCAGCCAATACCAGGGCACCGGGGAGCTGTTTTTT
CASSQYQGTGELFF
>TRBD2|-|TRBV6-2/TRBV6-3|TRBJ2-7
TGTGCCAGCGAGGACGGGAGGCCCCCCTACGAGCAGTACTTC
CASEDGRPPYEQYF
>-|many|TRBV12-3/TRBV12-4|TRBJ2-3
TGTGCCAGCAGTTTATCCCATTCTGGTGGTGAAACAGATACGCAGTATTTT
CASSLSHSGGETDTQYF
>TRBD2|few|TRBV25-1|TRBJ2-1
TGTGCCAGCAGTGCAGCGGGAGTCGAAGAGCAGTTCTTC
CASSAAGVEEQFF
>-|once|TRBV4-1|TRBJ1-2
TGCGCCAGCAGCACATTTCACGGGACCGCGGTAGGCTACACCTTC
CASSTFHGTAVGYTF
>TRBD2|many|TRBV6-2/TRBV6-3|TRBJ2-1
TGTGCCAGCAGTCCCGGACTAGCGCCTTACAATGAGCAGTTCTTC
CASSPGLAPYNEQFF
>TRBD2|-|TRBV3-1|TRBJ2-1
TGTGCCAGCAGCCATTCGGGACTAGCGGGAGGGCTTGGTGAGCAGTTCTTC
CASSHSGLAGGLGEQFF
>-|-|TRBV20-1|TRBJ2-7
TGCAGTGCTAGAGCCTCGACAGGCCCCTACGAGCAGTACTTC
CSARASTGPYEQYF
>TRBD1|many|TRBV4-1|TRBJ2-1
TGCGCCAGCAGCCCCTTCCGGGACAGCAACAATGAGCAGTTCTTC
CASSPFRDSNNEQFF
>TRBD1|many|TRBV20-1|TRBJ1-2
TGCAGTGCTGCGGGACAGGGGCAAATAGGCATTGATGGCTACACCTTC
CSAAGQGQIGIDGYTF
>-|many|TRBV6-1|TRBJ2-2
TGTGCCAGCAGAAAAGACCGGTCCGGGGAGCTGTTTTTT
CASRKDRSGELFF
>-|few|TRBV5-6|TRBJ2-4
TGTGCCAGCAGCTTGGTGGGGAATTTAGCCAAAAACATTCAGTACTTC
CASSLVGNLAKNIQYF
>-|few|TRBV7-9|TRBJ2-7
TGTGCCACCTTTTTTGGGGCTTTGTTCTACGAGCAGTACTTC
CATFFGALFYEQYF
>-|-|TRBV12-3/TRBV12-4|TRBJ1-6
TGTGCCAGCAGTCCACGAGAGGGGGTCTGGTCACCCCTCCACTTT
CASSPREGVWSPLHF
>-|-|TRBV7-2|TRBJ1-2
TGTGCCAGCAGCCCCCGACAGACCTATGGCTACACCTTC
CASSPRQTYGYTF
>-|once|TRBV3-1|TRBJ2-5
TGTGCCAGCAGCCAAGCAGGAAGTGAGACCCAGTACTTC
CASSQAGSETQYF
>-|once|TRBV6-1|TRBJ2-3
TGTGCCAGCAGTGATGGCACTAGCAGTCGCACAGATACGCAGTATTTT
CASSDGTSSRTDTQYF
>-|-|TRBV5-1|TRBJ2-2
TGCGCCAGCAGCGCCTCAGGCCAGAACACCGGGGAGCTGTTTTTT
CASSASGQNTGELFF
>TRBD1|once|TRBV2|TRBJ2-1
TGCGCCAGCAGGGCGACAGGGGGGTTTGAGCAGTTCTTC
CASRATGGFEQFF
>-|once|TRBV12-3/TRBV12-4|TRBJ2-5
TGTGCCAGCAGCTCCGAATGGGGGACCCAGTACTTC
CASSSEWGTQYF
>TRBD1|-|TRBV2|TRBJ1-2
TGTGCCAGCAGTGCATCACAGGGGGACGGCTACACCTTC
CASSASQGDGYTF
>TRBD2|few|TRBV6-5|TRBJ2-5
TGTGCCACCCAGGGACTAGCGGGCTACAATGAGCAGTACTTC
CATQGLAGYNEQYF
>-|few|TRBV5-1|TRBJ2-3
TGCGCCAGCAGCCGACCGGACCCCGGCGGTACGCAGTATTTT
CASSRPDPGGTQYF
>-|-|TRBV11-2|TRBJ2-1
TGTGCCAGCAGCACCCAAATGAGCAATGAGCAGTTCTTC
CASSTQMSNEQFF